The present TCR beta chain was sequenced within a study of vaccination and CD4 T cells after COVID-19. Study at large: Post-vaccine sampling followed dose two by a median about 72 days (range 14 to 241). The stimulating agents, overlapping spike peptides, came from SARS-CoV-2, HCoV-NL63, HCoV-OC43 and HCoV-229E.

This clonotype has more than one count but fewer than ten. The antigen is undetermined. Sequenced with the Oncomine TCR Beta short-read assay was DNA taken from cultured CD4+ T cells. TCRdb used MiXCR to reprocess the PCR reads, holding one entry per CDR3 protein. The sample includes under 25,000 distinct CDR3 sequences, 45% to 65% seen only once; the top ten take around 2.7%. Germline values: CDR1 GTSNPN, CDR2 SVGIG (reference sequence). The CDR3 is made up of 14 amino acids. J gave up 5 bases and V 2 bases, and 7 bases lay outside the gene matches. Treatment given: approximately nine-day PBMC culture with coronavirus spike peptide pools or control peptides (ViraFEST assay).

Sample: CD4+ T cells from blood, cultured in vitro. The rearrangement links TRBV30 to TRBJ2-3, with 7 bases aligning to TRBD1. The source of this sequence is a human donor who had recovered from COVID-19. The CDR3 DNA sequence: TGTGCCTGGAGTATCGGACAGGACGAAGATACGCAGTATTTT. Translated, it gives CAWSIGQDEDTQYF.